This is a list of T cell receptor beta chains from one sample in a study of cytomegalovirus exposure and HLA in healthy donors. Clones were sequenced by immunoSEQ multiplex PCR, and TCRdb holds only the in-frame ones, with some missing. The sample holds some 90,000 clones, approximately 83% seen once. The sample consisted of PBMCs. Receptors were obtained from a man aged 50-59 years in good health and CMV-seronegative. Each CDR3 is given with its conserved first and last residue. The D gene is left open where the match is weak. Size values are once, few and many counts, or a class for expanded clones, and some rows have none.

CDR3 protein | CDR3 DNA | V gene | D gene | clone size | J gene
CATSRGGGGGENTQYF | TGTGCCACCAGCAGGGGTGGTGGAGGGGGCGAGAATACGCAGTATTTT | TRBV15 | . | . | TRBJ2-3
CASSSLGSGHYEQYF | TGTGCCAGCAGCTCCCTAGGATCAGGACACTACGAGCAGTACTTC | TRBV11-2 | . | . | TRBJ2-7
CASSVTGGWYGYTF | TGTGCCAGCAGCGTGACAGGGGGTTGGTATGGCTACACCTTC | TRBV27 | TRBD1 | . | TRBJ1-2
CASSSPGQAKRAFF | TGTGCCAGCAGCTCACCGGGACAGGCGAAGAGGGCTTTCTTT | TRBV6-5 | TRBD1 | . | TRBJ1-1
CASSMQGSNEKLFF | TGTGCCAGCAGCATGCAGGGGTCTAATGAAAAACTGTTTTTT | TRBV7-9 | . | few | TRBJ1-4
CASSLAGTGAYNEQFF | TGCGCCAGCAGCTTGGCCGGGACAGGGGCCTACAATGAGCAGTTCTTC | TRBV5-1 | TRBD1 | . | TRBJ2-1
CASSSLGAGQPQHF | TGCGCCAGCAGCTCCCTGGGGGCCGGACAGCCCCAGCATTTT | TRBV4-1 | . | . | TRBJ1-5
CASSVSPGLGKAGELFF | TGTGCCAGCAGCGTTTCCCCGGGCCTCGGGAAAGCCGGGGAGCTGTTTTTT | TRBV9 | . | once | TRBJ2-2
CASSLVAGLYNEQFF | TGTGCCAGCAGCTTAGTAGCGGGCCTGTACAATGAGCAGTTCTTC | TRBV7-2 | TRBD2 | once | TRBJ2-1
CSVDQREGRETQYF | TGCAGCGTTGATCAGCGGGAGGGCCGGGAGACCCAGTACTTC | TRBV29-1 | TRBD2 | . | TRBJ2-5
CASSDPARVYTGELFF | TGTGCCAGCAGTGATCCTGCCAGGGTATACACCGGGGAGCTGTTTTTT | TRBV6-1 | . | . | TRBJ2-2
CASSPTSGTGGGYTF | TGTGCCAGCAGCCCCACCTCCGGGACAGGGGGAGGCTACACCTTC | TRBV7-2 | TRBD1 | . | TRBJ1-2
CASSVVGSGSTDTQYF | TGTGCCAGCAGCGTAGTAGGTAGCGGGAGTACGGATACGCAGTATTTT | TRBV9 | TRBD2 | once | TRBJ2-3
CASSLGSRLDYEQYF | TGTGCCAGCAGCTTGGGGTCTAGGCTAGATTACGAGCAGTACTTC | TRBV5-8 | . | . | TRBJ2-7
CASKPLDRVIGELFF | TGTGCCAGTAAGCCCTTGGACAGGGTGATCGGGGAGCTGTTTTTT | TRBV19 | TRBD1 | . | TRBJ2-2
CASSLAEGRGYTF | TGCGCCAGCAGCTTGGCTGAGGGCCGTGGCTACACCTTC | TRBV5-1 | . | . | TRBJ1-2
CASGPEKDSSYEQYF | TGTGCTAGTGGTCCAGAAAAGGACTCGAGTTACGAGCAGTACTTC | TRBV12-5 | . | once | TRBJ2-7
CASSSGAQRTEAFF | TGTGCCAGCAGTTCAGGGGCGCAGCGGACTGAAGCTTTCTTT | TRBV27 | . | . | TRBJ1-1
CASSLTGTASSYEQYF | TGTGCCAGCAGTCTAACCGGGACAGCGAGCTCCTACGAGCAGTACTTC | TRBV27 | TRBD1 | . | TRBJ2-7
CASSLGPLHNSPLHF | TGTGCCAGCAGCTTGGGGCCGCTTCACAATTCACCCCTCCACTTT | TRBV5-4 | . | . | TRBJ1-6
CASSSTGNTGELFF | TGTGCCAGCAGTTCAACGGGGAACACCGGGGAGCTGTTTTTT | TRBV6-5 | . | . | TRBJ2-2
CASSSTGLATEAFF | TGCGCCAGCAGCTCGACAGGGCTGGCCACTGAAGCTTTCTTT | TRBV5-1 | TRBD1 | . | TRBJ1-1
CASSVGAGREQYF | TGTGCCAGCAGCGTAGGTGCGGGACGGGAGCAGTACTTC | TRBV9 | . | . | TRBJ2-7
CASSPLSPLHVSGYTEAFF | TGTGCCAGCTCACCCCTCTCCCCATTACACGTATCAGGGTACACTGAAGCTTTCTTT | TRBV18 | . | . | TRBJ1-1
CASSSTGDNEQFF | TGTGCCAGCAGCTCGACAGGGGACAATGAGCAGTTCTTC | TRBV13 | TRBD1 | . | TRBJ2-1
CASSLQISGNTIYF | TGTGCCAGCAGTTTACAGATCTCTGGAAACACCATATATTTT | TRBV10-3 | . | . | TRBJ1-3
CASSLGQDRGRNNEQFF | TGTGCCAGCAGCTTGGGACAGGACAGGGGGCGCAACAATGAGCAGTTCTTC | TRBV5-4 | TRBD1 | . | TRBJ2-1
CASSPLGAEKETQYF | TGTGCCAGCAGCCCCCTGGGGGCCGAGAAAGAGACCCAGTACTTC | TRBV7-9 | . | . | TRBJ2-5
CATAQGANQPQHF | TGTGCCACTGCCCAGGGGGCAAATCAGCCCCAGCATTTT | TRBV2 | TRBD1 | . | TRBJ1-5
CASSQEDRPLNEQYF | TGTGCCAGCAGCCAAGAGGACAGGCCCCTCAACGAGCAGTACTTC | TRBV14 | TRBD1 | . | TRBJ2-7
CASSETAGTSGTDTQYF | TGCGCCAGCAGTGAGACTGCCGGGACTAGCGGCACAGATACGCAGTATTTT | TRBV10-2 | TRBD2 | . | TRBJ2-3
CASSEEIQREFF | TGTGCCAGCAGTGAAGAAATCCAGCGGGAGTTCTTC | TRBV2 | . | . | TRBJ2-1